A selection of T cell receptor beta chains follows, all from one sample in a study of blood T cell repertoires in COVID-19. The protocol was immunoSEQ multiplex PCR, while the TCRdb copy is restricted to in-frame clones and leaves out a portion. The repertoire holds 40,000 or so clones, with about nine tenths as singletons. Material: peripheral blood. These receptors were taken from a man aged 45 to 65 with active COVID-19. CDR3s include the opening cysteine and the closing phenylalanine or tryptophan. D genes are given only for firm matches. Not every row has a clone size; where given, it reads once, few, many or a size class.

V gene,J gene,clone size,D gene,CDR3 DNA,CDR3 protein
TRBV11-1,TRBJ1-1,-,-,TGTGCCAGCAGCTTAGTGAACACGGGGAACACTGAAGCTTTCTTT,CASSLVNTGNTEAFF
TRBV11-1,TRBJ2-5,once,-,TGTGCCAGCAGCTTAACACTTACAGGGTCCAGTGAGACCCAGTACTTC,CASSLTLTGSSETQYF
TRBV19,TRBJ2-7,-,-,TGTGCCAGTAGTCCGACTCCGTGGCCCTACGAGCAGTACTTC,CASSPTPWPYEQYF
TRBV4-3,TRBJ1-2,-,-,TGCGCCAGCAGCCAAGTTGTGGCAGGGGCTCATGGCTACACCTTC,CASSQVVAGAHGYTF
TRBV29-1,TRBJ1-2,-,-,TGCAAACGTCAATGGGGGGGTGGTGGCTACACCTTC,CKRQWGGGGYTF
TRBV4-1,TRBJ1-2,-,TRBD1,TGCGCCAGCAGCCAAGATTGGCAGGGGGCGGCAGGCTACACCTTC,CASSQDWQGAAGYTF
TRBV2,TRBJ2-2,-,-,TGTGCCAGCAGCACGGGAGCGAACACCGGGGAGCTGTTTTTT,CASSTGANTGELFF
TRBV18,TRBJ2-5,-,-,TGTGCCAGCTCGGTCGGGAATCAAGAGACCCAGTACTTC,CASSVGNQETQYF
TRBV6-5,TRBJ1-6,-,TRBD1,TGTGCCAGCAGGACAGGGGACCATTCACCCCTCCACTTT,CASRTGDHSPLHF
TRBV7-2,TRBJ1-2,-,TRBD1,TGTGCCAGCGTGCCAGGGACAGGGGACCACTATGGCTACACCTTC,CASVPGTGDHYGYTF
TRBV5-5,TRBJ1-5,-,-,TGTGCCAGCAGCTTGGACGGGGATAGCAATCAGCCCCAGCATTTT,CASSLDGDSNQPQHF
TRBV18,TRBJ1-6,-,TRBD1,TGTGCCAGCTCACATAATTCCGGGACAGGGACCTCACCCCTCCACTTT,CASSHNSGTGTSPLHF
TRBV10-2,TRBJ1-4,few,TRBD1,TGCGCCAGCAGGTGGACAGGGGATGGGGAACTGTTTTTT,CASRWTGDGELFF
TRBV9,TRBJ2-1,-,TRBD2,TGTGCCAGCAGCGTAGTTAGCGGGAACAGAAATGAGCAGTTCTTC,CASSVVSGNRNEQFF
TRBV11-3,TRBJ2-3,-,-,TGTGCCAGCAGCCCGAGGGCCTCTCCAGATACGCAGTATTTT,CASSPRASPDTQYF
TRBV12-3/TRBV12-4,TRBJ2-1,-,-,TGTGCCAGCAGTTTAGCGCAGGGCCATGAGCAGTTCTTC,CASSLAQGHEQFF
TRBV5-1,TRBJ1-6,-,-,TGCGCCAGCAGCTTGGGCCAGGGTGGAAAAAGTTCACCCCTCCACTTT,CASSLGQGGKSSPLHF
TRBV21-1,TRBJ2-1,-,-,TGTGCCAGCAACCTACGGGACAGGGGAAACAATGAGCAGTTCTTC,CASNLRDRGNNEQFF
TRBV9,TRBJ1-3,-,TRBD1,TGTGCCAGCAGCCTCGGGACAGGGGGCGCGAACACCATATATTTT,CASSLGTGGANTIYF
TRBV5-4,TRBJ1-1,-,TRBD1,TGTGCCAGCAGCCCCGGGACAGGGAATGGGGCCAACACTGAAGCTTTCTTT,CASSPGTGNGANTEAFF
TRBV19,TRBJ1-2,-,-,TGTGCCAGTAGCCCCCGGGGTGGAGGCTACACCTTC,CASSPRGGGYTF
TRBV11-2,TRBJ1-2,-,-,TGTGCCAGCAGCTCAGGGGCCTTTTGGTCAGGAGATGGCTACACCTTC,CASSSGAFWSGDGYTF
TRBV10-1,TRBJ1-1,-,TRBD1,TGCGCCAGCAGCGAGGGAGGGACAGGTAAAAGGGAAGCTTTCTTT,CASSEGGTGKREAFF
TRBV18,TRBJ2-5,-,TRBD1,TGTGCCAGCTCAGACAGGGACAGGGAGACCCAGTACTTC,CASSDRDRETQYF
TRBV7-9,TRBJ1-2,-,TRBD1,TGTGCCAGCAGGCATGAGACGGGACAGGGGTATGGCTACACCTTC,CASRHETGQGYGYTF
TRBV27,TRBJ2-7,-,TRBD1,TGTGCCAGCAGTTTATCGATGGGGACAGGGGGCGCGACGGGAGGGCCCTTCCACGAGCAGTACTTC,CASSLSMGTGGATGGPFHEQYF
TRBV4-1,TRBJ1-4,-,-,TGCGCCAGCAGCCAACGACAGACGAATGAAAAACTGTTTTTT,CASSQRQTNEKLFF
TRBV12-5,TRBJ1-5,-,-,TGTGCTAGTGGTTTGCAGGTGGGCAATCAGCCCCAGCATTTT,CASGLQVGNQPQHF
TRBV3-1/TRBV3-2,TRBJ2-7,-,TRBD1,TGTGCCAGCAGCCCTGCGGGACAGGGGAGGAACGAGCAGTACTTC,CASSPAGQGRNEQYF
TRBV5-5,TRBJ1-1,-,TRBD1,TGTGCCAGCAGCTTTCACGGGACAGACACTGAAGCTTTCTTT,CASSFHGTDTEAFF
TRBV7-9,TRBJ2-1,-,TRBD2,TGTGCCAGCAGCCCCCCGGGTAGCGGGGGGGCCGCGGAGCAGTTCTTC,CASSPPGSGGAAEQFF
TRBV30,TRBJ2-2,-,TRBD2,TGTGCCTGGAGCAAACTTAGCGGGAGCACCGGGGAGCTGTTTTTT,CAWSKLSGSTGELFF
TRBV10-3,TRBJ1-2,-,TRBD1,TGTGCCATCAAAAAGGCCCATGGGACAGCAAATGGCTACACCTTC,CAIKKAHGTANGYTF
TRBV12-3/TRBV12-4,TRBJ1-1,-,-,TGTGCCAGCAGTTCTATGTTCGACAGGCGAGCTTTCTTT,CASSSMFDRRAFF
TRBV6-2/TRBV6-3,TRBJ1-1,-,-,TGTGCCAGCAGTTATGCGGGATCATCCAACACTGAAGCTTTCTTT,CASSYAGSSNTEAFF
TRBV6-6,TRBJ2-7,-,TRBD2,TGTGCCAGCAGACAGGGACTAGCGGGGTCCTACGAGCAGTACTTC,CASRQGLAGSYEQYF
TRBV11-2,TRBJ1-2,-,-,TGTGCCAGCAGCTTAGGGGCAGGGTTCGGGTATGGCTACACCTTC,CASSLGAGFGYGYTF
TRBV7-2,TRBJ1-3,-,TRBD1,TGTGCCAGCAGCCAAAGACAGGGACGAAACACCATATATTTT,CASSQRQGRNTIYF
TRBV10-1,TRBJ2-1,-,-,TGCGCCAGCAGTGAGTTAAAGAGCTCCTACAATGAGCAGTTCTTC,CASSELKSSYNEQFF
TRBV19,TRBJ2-3,-,TRBD2,TGTGCCAGTAGTTCAATAGCGGGAGAGGGAGATACGCAGTATTTT,CASSSIAGEGDTQYF
TRBV24-1,TRBJ1-5,-,-,TGTGCCACCAGTCTAGGCAATCAGCCCCAGCATTTT,CATSLGNQPQHF
TRBV29-1,TRBJ2-7,-,TRBD2,TGCAGCGCGCTTAGCGGGGGAGCCTACGAGCAGTACTTC,CSALSGGAYEQYF
TRBV2,TRBJ1-5,-,-,TGTGCCAGCAGTGAAGGGCAGGAACAGCCCCAGCATTTT,CASSEGQEQPQHF
TRBV6-5,TRBJ1-2,-,TRBD1,TGTGCCAGCAGCAGGGACAGGGACTATGGCTACACCTTC,CASSRDRDYGYTF
TRBV7-2,TRBJ2-7,-,TRBD2,TGTGCCAGCAGCCCGGGGACTAGCGGGAGTATCTACGAGCAGTACTTC,CASSPGTSGSIYEQYF
TRBV9,TRBJ1-1,-,-,TGTGCCAGCAGCGTAGTGGGGCATGGGACTGAAGCTTTCTTT,CASSVVGHGTEAFF
TRBV7-2,TRBJ2-3,-,TRBD2,TGTGCCAGCAGCTCTCCTAGCGGGGGGGCCTTCACGCAGTATTTT,CASSSPSGGAFTQYF
TRBV2,TRBJ2-7,-,-,TGTGCCAGCAGTGTATCGCCTAGCAGGCCTTACGAGCAGTACTTC,CASSVSPSRPYEQYF
TRBV12-3/TRBV12-4,TRBJ1-2,-,TRBD1,TGTGCCAGCAGACCCGGGACAGACTATGGCTACACCTTC,CASRPGTDYGYTF
TRBV7-9,TRBJ1-3,-,TRBD1,TGTGCCAGCAGCTTTCAGACAGGGGGAAACACCATATATTTT,CASSFQTGGNTIYF